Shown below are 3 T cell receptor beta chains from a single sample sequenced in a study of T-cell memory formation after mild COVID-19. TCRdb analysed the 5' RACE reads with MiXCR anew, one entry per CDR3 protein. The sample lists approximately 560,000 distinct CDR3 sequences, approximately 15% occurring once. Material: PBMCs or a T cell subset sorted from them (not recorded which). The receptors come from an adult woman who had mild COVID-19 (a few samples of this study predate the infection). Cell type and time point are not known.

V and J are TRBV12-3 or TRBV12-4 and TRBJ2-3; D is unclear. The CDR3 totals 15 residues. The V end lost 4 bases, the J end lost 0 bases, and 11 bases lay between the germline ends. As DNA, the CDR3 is TGTGCCAGCAGTTCGGGCAGTCCTAGCACAGATACGCAGTATTTT. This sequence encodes CASSSGSPSTDTQYF.

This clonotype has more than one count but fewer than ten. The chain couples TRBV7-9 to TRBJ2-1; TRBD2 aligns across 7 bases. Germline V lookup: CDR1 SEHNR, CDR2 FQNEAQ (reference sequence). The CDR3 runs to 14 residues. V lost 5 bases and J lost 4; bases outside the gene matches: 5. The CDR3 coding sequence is TGTGCCAGCAGCCCGCGGGGGTTTTACAATGAGCAGTTCTTC. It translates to CASSPRGFYNEQFF.

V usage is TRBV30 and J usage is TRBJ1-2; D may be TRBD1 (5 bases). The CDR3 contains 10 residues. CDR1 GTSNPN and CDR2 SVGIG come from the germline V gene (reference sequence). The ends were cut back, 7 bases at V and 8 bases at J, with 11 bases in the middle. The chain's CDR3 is CASSGGGYTF. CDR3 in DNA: TGTGCCTCATCCGGGGGAGGCTACACCTTC.